A single sample gave rise to the 24 T cell receptor beta chains below, sequenced in a study of identical twins. MiXCR, applied by TCRdb to the 5' RACE reads, yields one record per CDR3 protein. Here the sample spans fewer than 550,000 distinct CDR3 sequences, 12% to 15% being singletons. These sequences were also reported in another study, on yellow fever vaccine responses in identical twins.

The sequenced sample consisted of CD4+ T cells sorted from blood. Receptors were obtained from a young woman in good health.

This clonotype has at least ten counts. The chain combines TRBV27 with TRBJ2-3, with no clear D. This CDR3 spans 13 amino acids. Germline V CDR1 and CDR2: MNHEY, SMNVEV (reference sequence). Trimming shortened V by 2 bases and J by 2 bases, and 5 bases separated the two germline ends. Here the CDR3 DNA reads TGTGCCAGCAGTTTACTGCTCACAGATACGCAGTATTTT. This gives the protein CASSLLLTDTQYF.

The chain couples TRBV20-1 to TRBJ2-2, with 8 bases lining up with TRBD2. CDR3 size: 17 residues. Looked up from germline, CDR1 is DFQATT and CDR2 is SNEGSKA (reference sequence). V shed 4 bases, J shed 4 bases, and the junction held 14 bases outside the gene matches. The CDR3 region has the DNA TGCAGTGCTAACCCGCCGGGAGCGGGGGTTAGCACCGGGGAGCTGTTTTTT. Translating gives CSANPPGAGVSTGELFF.

This clonotype was observed a few times. The chain has TRBV4-1 and TRBJ2-4, with 8 bases lining up with TRBD2. Germline assignment: CDR1 MGHRA and CDR2 YSYEKL. This CDR3 contains 18 residues. The ends lost 4 bases at V and 3 bases at J; junction bases unmatched: 14. The CDR3 reads CASSPQGSGGLGKNIQYF. DNA for the CDR3: TGCGCCAGCAGCCCCCAGGGTTCGGGGGGGTTAGGCAAAAACATTCAGTACTTC.

This clonotype was seen at least ten times. The gene calls are TRBV3-1 and TRBJ1-2; D gene unclear. This CDR3 is built from 12 residues. Germline CDR1 and CDR2: LGHDT and YNNKEL (reference sequence). Trimming took 9 bases from V and 3 from J, leaving 11 bases between them. The CDR3 protein is CASEGIDYGYTF. The CDR3 nucleotides are TGTGCCAGTGAAGGGATAGACTATGGCTACACCTTC.

This clonotype was counted a single time. The chain links TRBV13 to TRBJ2-5; 10 nucleotides line up with TRBD2. Germline V gene sequence: CDR1 PRHDT, CDR2 FYEKMQ (reference sequence). The CDR3 length is 17 residues. Trimming took 2 bases from V and 5 from J; bases not matched to a gene: 11. The CDR3 loop reads CASSLSPAGGPLETQYF. DNA for the CDR3: TGTGCCAGCAGCTTAAGCCCAGCGGGGGGGCCGCTGGAGACCCAGTACTTC. Full variable domain (remainder filled in from reference TRBV13 and TRBJ2-5): AAGVIQSPRHLIKEKRETATLKCYPIPRHDTVYWYQQGPGQDPQFLISFYEKMQSDKGSIPDRFSAQQFSDYHSELNMSSLELGDSALYFCASSLSPAGGPLETQYFGPGTRLLVL.

The gene calls are TRBV7-8 and TRBJ1-1; D remains unclear. This CDR3 has 16 amino acids. Trimming took off 0 bases at V and 6 bases at J, with 17 bases between the two ends. Germline V CDR1 and CDR2: SGHVS, FQNEAQ. The CDR3 is CASSLALLQQTAEAFF. For the CDR3, the DNA is TGTGCCAGCAGCTTAGCCCTACTCCAGCAAACGGCTGAAGCTTTCTTT.

This clonotype appeared a few times. This chain links TRBV5-6 with TRBJ1-6; D not resolved. This CDR3 comprises 15 residues. The germline gives CDR1 SGHDT, CDR2 YYEEEE. V lost 2 bases, J lost 6 bases, and 12 bases lay in between. CDR3 bases: TGTGCCAGCAGCTTCGACACCCAGATTAATTCACCCCTCCACTTT. This sequence encodes CASSFDTQINSPLHF.

The table lists this clonotype with a few counts. The rearrangement joins TRBV5-6 to TRBJ2-7; D uncertain. Trimming removed 1 base from V and 4 bases from J, with 9 bases in between. CDR3 length equals 13 residues. From germline, CDR1 is SGHDT and CDR2 YYEEEE. CDR3 amino acids: CASSLKMEYEQYF. DNA for the CDR3: TGTGCCAGCAGCTTGAAAATGGAGTACGAGCAGTACTTC.

This clonotype showed up just a few times. The DNA for the CDR3 is TGTGCCAGCAGCCGGACAGCCCCCAACTCCTACGAGCAGTACTTC. Its protein product is CASSRTAPNSYEQYF. The V gene is TRBV12-3 or TRBV12-4, the J gene TRBJ2-7; D might be TRBD1 (6 bases). Trimming took off 6 bases at V and 0 bases at J, with 15 bases between the two ends. There are 15 residues in the CDR3.

The chain recombines TRBV27 with TRBJ2-1, with D perhaps matching TRBD1 (6 bases). Germline-derived CDR1 and CDR2 are MNHEY and SMNVEV (reference sequence). V was trimmed by 7 bases and J by 4 bases, leaving 11 bases between them. The CDR3 has 13 residues. The CDR3 loop reads CASKITGYNEQFF. In DNA form, the CDR3 reads TGTGCCAGCAAAATAACAGGGTACAATGAGCAGTTCTTC.

This chain uses TRBV10-3 with TRBJ1-2; D unresolved. Between the trimmed V and J ends, which lost 8 bases and 5 bases, there was a span of 15 bases. Germline V gene lookup returns CDR1 ENHRY and CDR2 SYGVKD. This CDR3 is built from 13 residues. The CDR3 spells CAIQGSFLYGYTF. In DNA form, the CDR3 reads TGTGCCATCCAAGGGTCGTTTTTATATGGCTACACCTTC.

This clonotype was counted a few times. The rearrangement joins TRBV9 to TRBJ2-2, with TRBD2 matching over 8 bases. The CDR3 runs 16 residues. The V gene's germline CDR1 is SGDLS and CDR2 YYNGEE. V was clipped by 4 bases and J by 2 bases; unmatched bases: 7. The CDR3 coding sequence is TGTGCCAGCAGCCGTAGCGGGACTCCCAACACCGGGGAGCTGTTTTTT. Its protein product is CASSRSGTPNTGELFF.

This clonotype turned up a few times. The genes are TRBV12-3 or TRBV12-4 and TRBJ2-5; 8 nucleotides line up with TRBD2. The V and J ends lost 7 bases and 6 bases, in that order; junction bases with no gene match: 7. The CDR3 is made up of 13 amino acids. The CDR3 region has the DNA TGTGCCAGCAACCTACTAGCGGAGAAGACCCAGTACTTC. This sequence encodes CASNLLAEKTQYF.

This chain joins TRBV14 and TRBJ2-2; the D is unclear. V was cut by 4 bases and J by 4 bases, with 7 bases left in between. Per the germline V gene, CDR1 is SGHDN and CDR2 is FVKESK. The CDR3 sequence is 13 residues long. Here the CDR3 DNA reads TGTGCCAGCAGCCGGGTGGTCACCGGGGAGCTGTTTTTT. Its translation: CASSRVVTGELFF.

This clonotype was found many times. V gene TRBV5-1 combines with J gene TRBJ1-4, with D unclear. The CDR3 extends over 14 amino acids. V dropped 0 bases and J dropped 3 bases, with 6 bases sitting between them. The germline gives CDR1 SGHRS, CDR2 YFSETQ. The CDR3 reads CASSLDSPNEKLFF. The CDR3 bases are TGCGCCAGCAGCTTGGACAGTCCTAATGAAAAACTGTTTTTT.

The sample holds a few counts of this clonotype. The gene calls are TRBV28 and TRBJ2-1, with D perhaps TRBD1 (6 bases). The CDR3 consists of 13 residues. Deletions cut 2 bases from V and 10 bases from J, with 12 bases between. Germline V gives CDR1 MDHEN, CDR2 SYDVKM. CDR3 loop: CASSLAQGREQFF. In DNA form, the CDR3 reads TGTGCCAGCAGTTTAGCACAGGGCAGGGAGCAGTTCTTC.

This clonotype was counted between two and nine times. This CDR3 is CASSGQGSGDSPLHF. The CDR3 DNA reads as TGTGCCAGCAGTGGACAGGGAAGCGGGGATTCACCCCTCCACTTT. This chain connects TRBV28 to TRBJ1-6; TRBD1 matches 8 bases. Germline V gene lookup returns CDR1 MDHEN and CDR2 SYDVKM. V lost 5 bases and J lost 8; bases outside the gene matches: 8. The CDR3 has 15 residues.

This rearrangement joins TRBV12-3 or TRBV12-4 to TRBJ2-3, with 10 nucleotides matching TRBD2. This CDR3 has 16 residues. The J segment lost 5 bases and the V segment lost 5 bases, leaving 10 bases of the junction unmatched. CDR3 DNA: TGTGCCAGCAGTCCATCTAGCGGGAGAGGACAAGATACGCAGTATTTT. It encodes CASSPSSGRGQDTQYF.

V usage is TRBV5-1 and J usage is TRBJ2-6; possibly TRBD2 for D (6 bases). The CDR3 runs 16 residues. Between the trimmed V and J ends, which lost 3 bases and 3 bases, there was a span of 13 bases. Germline assignment: CDR1 SGHRS and CDR2 YFSETQ. This chain's CDR3 is CASSWDLSSGANVLTF. For the CDR3, the DNA is TGCGCCAGCAGCTGGGACTTGAGTAGTGGGGCCAACGTCCTGACTTTC.

The chain recombines TRBV12-3 or TRBV12-4 with TRBJ2-7; D is undetermined. This CDR3 is built from 13 residues. V lost 1 base and J 6 bases, leaving 10 bases between the germline ends. The CDR3 sequence is CASSLGGFGEQYV. As DNA, the CDR3 is TGTGCCAGCAGTTTAGGGGGTTTCGGCGAGCAGTACGTC.

This clonotype was detected only a few times. This chain links TRBV11-2 with TRBJ2-2; a weak D match, TRBD1 (6 bases). V was clipped by 5 bases and J by 2 bases, with 12 bases between them. The CDR3 is 15 amino acids. Germline-derived CDR1 and CDR2 are SGHAT and FQNNGV. In nucleotides, the CDR3 is TGTGCCAGCAGCCCCAGGACAGTTAACACCGGGGAGCTGTTTTTT. Translating gives CASSPRTVNTGELFF.

The gene calls are TRBV25-1 and TRBJ2-7; D uncertain. The V end lost 3 bases, the J end lost 4 bases, and 10 bases lay between the germline ends. CDR3 length: 13 residues. CDR1 MGHDK and CDR2 SYGVNS come from the germline V gene. The CDR3 region is CASSDLSIYEQYF. The CDR3 region has the DNA TGTGCCAGCAGTGATCTCAGTATTTACGAGCAGTACTTC.

The chain has TRBV6-5 and TRBJ1-6; D is unclear. V lost 2 bases, J lost 0 bases, and 5 bases lay in between. The germline V gene encodes CDR1 MNHEY and CDR2 SVGAGI. This CDR3 region has 15 residues. The CDR3 DNA is TGTGCCAGCAGTTACGATAGCTCCTATAATTCACCCCTCCACTTT. Residues: CASSYDSSYNSPLHF.

This clonotype was recorded a few times. The genes are TRBV29-1 and TRBJ2-3, with 8 bases fitting TRBD2. Germline V gene data show CDR1 as SQVTM and CDR2 as ANQGSEA. Trimming cost V 6 bases and J 0 bases; bases outside gene matches: 5. The CDR3 runs 14 residues. CDR3 sequence: CSVPLAASTDTQYF. The DNA for the CDR3 is TGCAGCGTACCACTAGCGGCTAGCACAGATACGCAGTATTTT.